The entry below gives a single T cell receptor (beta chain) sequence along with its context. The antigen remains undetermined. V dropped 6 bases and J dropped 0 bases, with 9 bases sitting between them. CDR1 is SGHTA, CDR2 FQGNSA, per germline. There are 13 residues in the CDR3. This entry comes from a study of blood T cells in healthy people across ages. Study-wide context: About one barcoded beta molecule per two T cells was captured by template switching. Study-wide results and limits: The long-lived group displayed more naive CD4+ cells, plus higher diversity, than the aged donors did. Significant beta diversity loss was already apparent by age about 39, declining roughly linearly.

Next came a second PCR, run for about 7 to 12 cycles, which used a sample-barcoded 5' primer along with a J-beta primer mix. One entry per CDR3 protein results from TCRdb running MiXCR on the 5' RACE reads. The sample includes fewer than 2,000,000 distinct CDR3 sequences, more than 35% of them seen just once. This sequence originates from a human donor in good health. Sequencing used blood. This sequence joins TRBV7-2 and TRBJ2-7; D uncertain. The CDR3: CASSPVYSYEQYF. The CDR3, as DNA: TGTGCCAGCAGTCCGGTCTACTCCTACGAGCAGTACTTC.